The 17 T cell receptor beta chains listed next were all sequenced from one sample in a study of CD8+ T cells in alopecia areata. Investigators isolated RNA and reverse transcribed it into cDNA to act as the sequencing template. Assay used: immunoSEQ multiplex PCR; TCRdb lists only in-frame clones, some missing. The repertoire consists of 9,000 or so clones, with 55% to 75% occurring once and the leading ten covering 13% to 15%. Punch biopsies of lesional scalp, plus peripheral blood, were taken from alopecia areata patients. The sequenced material came from skin. These receptor sequences come from a human donor with alopecia areata.

V is TRBV29-1 and J is TRBJ1-1; tentatively, D is TRBD1 (6 bases). Trimming cost V 4 bases and J 0 bases, with 15 bases left between them. The CDR3 is made up of 15 amino acids. CDR1 is SQVTM and CDR2 is ANQGSEA in the germline V gene. CDR3 bases: TGCAGCGTTGGGTCACAGGGAGGGATGAACACTGAAGCTTTCTTT. Residues: CSVGSQGGMNTEAFF.

This chain uses TRBV7-2 with TRBJ1-2; D may be TRBD1 (5 bases). V gave up 2 bases and J gave up 3 bases, with 16 bases separating them. The CDR3 consists of 16 residues. Germline assignment: CDR1 SGHTA and CDR2 FQGNSA. This CDR3 reads CASSLKGTTWDYGYTF. CDR3 sequence (DNA): TGTGCCAGCAGCTTAAAAGGGACGACCTGGGACTATGGCTACACCTTC.

This clone was counted only a few times. The chain employs TRBV5-1 and TRBJ2-3; D remains ambiguous. The CDR3 extends over 13 amino acids. V was clipped by 0 bases and J by 1 base, with 3 bases between them. Germline V gene sequence: CDR1 SGHRS, CDR2 YFSETQ. This CDR3 reads CASSLDGTDTQYF. CDR3 nucleotide sequence: TGCGCCAGCAGCTTGGATGGCACAGATACGCAGTATTTT.

This clone was seen just once. The chain employs TRBV29-1 and TRBJ2-1, with D possibly being TRBD2 (6 bases). CDR1 and CDR2 (germline): SQVTM, ANQGSEA. V lost 4 bases and J lost 9, with 13 bases in between. The CDR3 runs to 12 residues. This CDR3 reads CSVGVADFEQFF. As DNA, the CDR3 is TGCAGCGTTGGGGTAGCGGACTTTGAGCAGTTCTTC.

This sequence joins TRBV6-1 and TRBJ1-6; 7 bases align to TRBD1. Germline assignment: CDR1 MNHNS and CDR2 SASEGT. This CDR3 comprises 16 residues. Trimming took 5 bases from V and 10 from J; bases not matched to a gene: 14. CDR3 sequence: CASSQDRASSRSPLHF. Here the CDR3 DNA reads TGTGCCAGCAGTCAAGACAGGGCGTCCTCTCGATCACCCCTCCACTTT.

Worth noting for this clone: The junction departs from the called germline gene at one end, perhaps through a read error. V is TRBV5-1 and J is TRBJ2-2; TRBD2 matches at 7 bases. This CDR3 comprises 16 residues. CDR1 is SGHRS and CDR2 is YFSETQ in the germline V gene. Written as DNA, the CDR3 is TGCGCCAGCAGCCCGGCCCCAGCGGGGAACGCCGGGGAGCTGTTTTTT. Its translation is CASSPAPAGNAGELFF.

This chain joins TRBV9 and TRBJ2-7; the D is unclear. Per the germline V gene, CDR1 is SGDLS and CDR2 is YYNGEE. This CDR3 is built from 13 residues. Trimming cost V 4 bases and J 1 base, with 9 bases left between them. The chain's CDR3 is CASSITESYEQYF. For the CDR3, the DNA is TGTGCCAGCAGCATCACAGAGTCCTACGAGCAGTACTTC.

For this clone: Sequence at one end of the junction differs from germline and may be a read error. The V and J genes are TRBV28 and TRBJ1-6; tentative D call: TRBD1 (6 bases). CDR1 and CDR2 from the germline V gene are MDHEN and SYDVKM. This CDR3 has 12 amino acids. The CDR3 spells CASSLVSGTPVF. In DNA form, the CDR3 reads TGTGCCAGCAGTTTAGTATCCGGGACACCCGTTTTT.

The chain is built from TRBV18 and TRBJ1-1, with D unclear. The germline V gene has CDR1 KGHSH and CDR2 LQKENI. Trimming left V 2 bases short and J 8 bases short, with 15 bases between. This CDR3 has 14 amino acids. In DNA, the CDR3 is TGTGCCAGCTCACCAGAGCAATACATTGAAGAAGCTTTCTTT. It translates to CASSPEQYIEEAFF.

Here the CDR3 reads CASNSGQGSSGELFF. For the CDR3, the DNA is TGCGCCAGCAACTCAGGACAGGGTAGCTCCGGGGAGCTGTTTTTT. This sequence joins TRBV10-1 and TRBJ2-2; 8 nucleotides align to TRBD1. The ends lost 7 bases at V and 6 bases at J; junction bases unmatched: 10. Per germline, CDR1 WNHNN and CDR2 SYGVQD (reference sequence). This CDR3 contains 15 residues.

This clone was detected a few times. The chain joins TRBV11-2 to TRBJ2-2; the match to TRBD1 covers 11 bases. The CDR3 extends over 15 amino acids. Per germline, CDR1 SGHAT and CDR2 FQNNGV. After removal of 6 bases from V and 5 bases from J, the junction contained 5 bases not matched to a gene. DNA of the CDR3: TGTGCCAGCAGAAGGGACAGGGGGACGACCGGGGAGCTGTTTTTT. Protein product: CASRRDRGTTGELFF. Complete variable domain (other parts from reference TRBV11-2 and TRBJ2-2): EAGVAQSPRYKIIEKRQSVAFWCNPISGHATLYWYQQILGQGPKLLIQFQNNGVVDDSQLPKDRFSAERLKGVDSTLKIQPAKLEDSAVYLCASRRDRGTTGELFFGEGSRLTVL.

Points on this clone: Other DNA sequences of this sample code for an identical CDR3. The gene calls are TRBV11-2 and TRBJ2-1; D might be TRBD2 (5 bases). Trimming left V 5 bases short and J 4 bases short, with 15 bases between. Germline V lookup: CDR1 SGHAT, CDR2 FQNNGV. CDR3 size: 15 residues. CDR3 nucleotide sequence: TGTGCCAGCAGCGTCACTAGTGGCTTATACAATGAGCAGTTCTTC. Translation gives CASSVTSGLYNEQFF.

This sequence joins TRBV29-1 and TRBJ2-5, with TRBD1 matching over 8 bases. V lost 7 bases to trimming and J lost 4 bases; unmatched junction nucleotides: 14. The CDR3 length is 15 residues. CDR1 is SQVTM, CDR2 ANQGSEA, per germline. The CDR3 sequence: CSAAGLIDRGETQYF. In DNA form, the CDR3 reads TGCAGCGCCGCGGGCCTTATTGACAGGGGAGAGACCCAGTACTTC. Drawing the rest from reference TRBV29-1 and TRBJ2-5, the complete variable domain is SAVISQKPSRDICQRGTSLTIQCQVDSQVTMMFWYRQQPGQSLTLIATANQGSEATYESGFVIDKFPISRPNLTFSTLTVSNMSPEDSSIYLCSAAGLIDRGETQYFGPGTRLLVL.

By share of the sample, this clone is large. The gene calls are TRBV28 and TRBJ2-6, with 8 bases lining up with TRBD2. V gave up 3 bases and J gave up 6 bases; unmatched junction bases: 1. From germline, CDR1 is MDHEN and CDR2 SYDVKM. This CDR3 is 14 amino acids long. The DNA of the CDR3 is TGTGCCAGCAGTTTCGGGAGGGAGGCCAACGTCCTGACTTTC. This translates into CASSFGREANVLTF.

The chain links TRBV7-2 to TRBJ1-1, with D maybe TRBD1 (5 bases). This CDR3 has 16 amino acids. From germline, CDR1 is SGHTA and CDR2 FQGNSA. V lost 4 bases to trimming and J lost 0 bases, with 15 bases between them. Written as DNA, the CDR3 is TGTGCCAGCAGCTCCCAGGTGGGGCGGATGAACACTGAAGCTTTCTTT. Translating it yields CASSSQVGRMNTEAFF.

This clone has only a few counts. The CDR3 region has the DNA TGTGCCAGCAGCGTAGGTAACAGTGTTCAAGAGACCCAGTACTTC. Translated: CASSVGNSVQETQYF. V is TRBV9 and J is TRBJ2-5; no firm D call. Germline values: CDR1 SGDLS, CDR2 YYNGEE. The V end was cut by 0 bases, the J end by 2 bases, with 11 bases between. There are 15 residues in the CDR3.

This clone has just a few counts. V gene TRBV4-1 combines with J gene TRBJ2-1, with D tentatively TRBD2 (5 bases). Germline CDR1 reads MGHRA; CDR2 reads YSYEKL. The CDR3 is made up of 14 amino acids. Trimming took 0 bases from V and 7 from J, leaving 10 bases between them. This CDR3 is CASSQDRGWNEQFF. The DNA for the CDR3 is TGCGCCAGCAGCCAAGACCGGGGTTGGAATGAGCAGTTCTTC.